The source of this T cell receptor beta chain is a study of CD8 T cells in ankylosing spondylitis (dated by TCRdb to the late 2010s). Looking at the study overall: To find TCR variants linked to disease, the study profiled T cell receptor beta repertoires in ankylosing spondylitis patients and healthy donors. The full study cohort was made up of 25 ankylosing spondylitis patients and about a hundred healthy donors. Peripheral blood samples were taken, and synovial fluid was additionally collected from ankylosing spondylitis patients.

Beyond this particular receptor, the publication reports: Blood from ankylosing spondylitis patients appeared to be characterized by a TCR beta motif made up of several highly homologous amino acid variants. The disease-linked clones were reported to be significantly enriched in matched synovial fluid samples from ankylosing spondylitis patients. Some motif variants were previously reported in synovial fluid and blood of reactive arthritis patients, suggesting common disease-initiation mechanisms. The disease-linked clones showed a CD8+ phenotype and occurred at relatively low frequencies in peripheral blood.

This clonotype was observed a handful of times. Its antigen remains undetermined. No base-level quality is on record; no much larger clone is a single base apart. Based on the germline V gene, the CDR1 and CDR2 sequences are SGHRS and YFSETQ. The germline ends are 12 bases apart after V is trimmed by 3 bases and J by 2 bases. The cysteine opens and the phenylalanine closes a CDR3 of 14 amino acids. Kept here is only the CDR3 DNA, which spans 42 bases and is read in frame from base 1. TCRdb names Illumina HiSeq 2500 as the instrument used. TCR beta libraries were prepared by quantitative 5'-RACE with molecular barcodes. The study's own analysis went as follows. A new computational method based on a probabilistic model of VDJ rearrangement was used to identify disease-linked TCR variants. The public sequencing data were trimmed at Q25 with fastp and processed into clonotypes with MiXCR by TCRdb, which kept only in-frame beta chains. Each CDR3 protein gets just one entry, which takes the most common genes and DNA from the rows behind it. None of the V and J calls come from the authors' own analysis; TCRdb made them. In all, the sample holds about 360,000 distinct CDR3 sequences, and 20% to 25% of those were seen once. Approximately 14% of the sample is taken by the ten largest.

The receptor was derived from a male donor with ankylosing spondylitis or in good health (not recorded which). Sample: blood, either unsorted or a sorted T cell fraction (not recorded which). This sequence uses TRBV5-1 and TRBJ2-7; TRBD1 might be the D gene, on 6 matching bases. The nucleotide sequence is TGCGCCAGCAGCTACAGGGCTGGAACCTACGAGCAGTACTTC. Translated, this is CASSYRAGTYEQYF.